This record concerns one TCR beta chain sequence. Antigen unknown. These data belong to a study of PD-L1 blockade in urothelial cancer. Background on the study: Male patients with bladder-origin urothelial cancer numbered about nine tenths of the roughly 29.

The CDR3 is 14 residues long. The V gene lost 3 bases and the J gene lost 1 base, with 10 bases spanning the gap. Per the germline V gene, CDR1 is SGHNT and CDR2 is YYREEE (reference sequence). Every PCR received spiked-in synthetic TCR analog templates. The protocol was immunoSEQ multiplex PCR, while the TCRdb copy is restricted to in-frame clones and leaves out a portion. The data show tens of thousands of clones, around 87% seen once. General study findings and limits: Those with durable benefit had larger increases in tumor-associated blood clones at 3 weeks.

The chain joins TRBV5-4 to TRBJ1-1, with D perhaps TRBD1 (5 bases). Sequenced material: PBMCs, taken around atezolizumab (anti-PD-L1) treatment. This sequence was found in a middle-aged man with urothelial cancer. The CDR3 region has the DNA TGTGCCAGCAGCTCAATCGGACAGAACACTGAAGCTTTCTTT. It yields the protein CASSSIGQNTEAFF.